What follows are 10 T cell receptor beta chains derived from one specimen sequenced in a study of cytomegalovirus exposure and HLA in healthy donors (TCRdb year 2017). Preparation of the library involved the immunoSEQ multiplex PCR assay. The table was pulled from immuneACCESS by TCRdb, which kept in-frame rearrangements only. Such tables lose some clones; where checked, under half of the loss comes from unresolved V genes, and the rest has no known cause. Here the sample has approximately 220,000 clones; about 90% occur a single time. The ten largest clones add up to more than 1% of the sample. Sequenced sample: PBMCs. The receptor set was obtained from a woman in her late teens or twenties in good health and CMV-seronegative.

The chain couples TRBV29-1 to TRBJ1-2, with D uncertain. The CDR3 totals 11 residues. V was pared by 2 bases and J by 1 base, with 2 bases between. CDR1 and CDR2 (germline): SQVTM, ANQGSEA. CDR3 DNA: TGCAGCGTTGAACTTAACTATGGCTACACCTTC. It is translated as CSVELNYGYTF.

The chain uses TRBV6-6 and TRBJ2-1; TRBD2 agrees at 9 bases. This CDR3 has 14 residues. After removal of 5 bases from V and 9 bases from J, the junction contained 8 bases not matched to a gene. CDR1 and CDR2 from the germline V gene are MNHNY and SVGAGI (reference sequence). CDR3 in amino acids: CASSLRGTSSEQFF. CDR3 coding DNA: TGTGCCAGCAGTCTCCGGGGGACTAGCTCTGAGCAGTTCTTC.

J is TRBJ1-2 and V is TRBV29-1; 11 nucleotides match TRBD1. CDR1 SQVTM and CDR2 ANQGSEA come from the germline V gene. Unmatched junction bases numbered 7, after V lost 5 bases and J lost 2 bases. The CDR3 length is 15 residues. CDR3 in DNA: TGCAGCGTTTCCGGACAGGGGGCTTCAAACTATGGCTACACCTTC. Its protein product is CSVSGQGASNYGYTF.

The CDR3 DNA is TGTGCCAGAACGGGAAGGGAATACGAGCAGTACTTC. It translates to CARTGREYEQYF. This chain uses TRBV6-1 with TRBJ2-7, with a tentative D call TRBD2 (5 bases). Germline lookup yields CDR1 MNHNS and CDR2 SASEGT. The CDR3 contains 12 residues. V lost 9 bases and J lost 4, with 13 bases in between.

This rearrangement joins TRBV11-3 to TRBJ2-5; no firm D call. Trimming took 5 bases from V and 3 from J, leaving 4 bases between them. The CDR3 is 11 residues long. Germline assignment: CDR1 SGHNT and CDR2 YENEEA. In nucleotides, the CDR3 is TGTGCCAGCAGCGAGAAAGAGACCCAGTACTTC. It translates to CASSEKETQYF.

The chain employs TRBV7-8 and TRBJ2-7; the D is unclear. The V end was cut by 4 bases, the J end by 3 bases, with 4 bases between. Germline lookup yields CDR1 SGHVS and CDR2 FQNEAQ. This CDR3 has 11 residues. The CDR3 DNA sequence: TGTGCCAGCAGCTCCATCTACGAGCAGTACTTC. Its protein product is CASSSIYEQYF.

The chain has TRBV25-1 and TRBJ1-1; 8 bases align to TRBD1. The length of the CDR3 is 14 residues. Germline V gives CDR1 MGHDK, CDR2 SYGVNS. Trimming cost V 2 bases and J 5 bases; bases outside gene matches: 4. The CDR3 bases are TGTGCCAGCAGTGAAGATCGGACAGGGACTGAAGCTTTCTTT. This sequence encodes CASSEDRTGTEAFF. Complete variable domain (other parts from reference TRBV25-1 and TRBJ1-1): EADIYQTPRYLVIGTGKKITLECSQTMGHDKMYWYQQDPGMELHLIHYSYGVNSTEKGDLSSESTVSRIRTEHFPLTLESARPSHTSQYLCASSEDRTGTEAFFGQGTRLTVV.

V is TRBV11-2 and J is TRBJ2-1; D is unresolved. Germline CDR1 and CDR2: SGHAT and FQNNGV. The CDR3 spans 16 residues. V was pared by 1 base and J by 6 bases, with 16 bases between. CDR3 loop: CASSLGLTKMGNEQFF. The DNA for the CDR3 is TGTGCCAGCAGCTTAGGACTGACCAAAATGGGCAATGAGCAGTTCTTC.

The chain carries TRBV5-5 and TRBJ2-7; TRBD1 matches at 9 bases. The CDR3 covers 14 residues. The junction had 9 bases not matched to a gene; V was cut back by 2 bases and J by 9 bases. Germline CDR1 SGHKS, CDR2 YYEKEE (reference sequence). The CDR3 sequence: CASSFDRGSRVQYF. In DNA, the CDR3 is TGTGCCAGCAGCTTTGACAGGGGGTCTAGGGTGCAGTACTTC.

The CDR3 here is CAWSFRTGFSTGELFF. The DNA of the CDR3 is TGTGCCTGGAGTTTCAGGACAGGGTTTAGCACCGGGGAGCTGTTTTTT. The chain uses TRBV30 and TRBJ2-2; 8 bases fit TRBD1. The V and J ends lost 2 bases and 4 bases, in that order; junction bases with no gene match: 9. Germline CDR1 reads GTSNPN; CDR2 reads SVGIG (reference sequence). The CDR3 sequence is 16 residues long.